This TCR beta chain emerged from a study of cytomegalovirus exposure and HLA in healthy donors. Study in general: The roughly 120 validation repertoires, a later analysis reported, used the same platform as the approximately 630 first-cohort repertoires. Study results and caveats: High specificity and sensitivity for cytomegalovirus status were reported for the classifier. A list of roughly 160 TCR beta chains associated with cytomegalovirus was given.

The study drew the donors from its 120-subject validation cohort, separate from the approximately 700-subject first cohort. As to this clone: Antigen: not known.

Germline CDR1 reads SGHKS; CDR2 reads YYEKEE (reference sequence). The CDR3 contains 16 residues. The V and J ends lost 0 bases and 0 bases respectively, with 7 bases between them. Clones were sequenced by immunoSEQ multiplex PCR, and TCRdb holds only the in-frame ones, with some missing. The sample has around 160,000 clones, about 85% seen once. The chain employs TRBV5-5 and TRBJ2-6; D is possibly TRBD2 (5 bases). The sample was PBMCs. This TCR was recovered from a man aged 25-40 years in good health and CMV-seropositive. CDR3 DNA sequence: TGTGCCAGCAGCTTGGGGCGGGTCTCTGGGGCCAACGTCCTGACTTTC. Protein: CASSLGRVSGANVLTF.